The 29 T cell receptor beta chains in this list originate from one sample, sequenced in a study of T-cell reconstitution after alpha-beta-depleted transplantation in children. Study-level findings and limits: It was reported that alpha-beta T cells came from several hundred expanded graft clones (about two months after transplant).

It was with unique molecular identifiers that the TCRbeta library was prepared. TCRdb reanalysed the PCR reads using MiXCR and keeps one entry per CDR3 protein. The data hold approximately 32,000 distinct CDR3 sequences, with over 6.5% observed a single time. These TCRs' antigens remain unknown. The material sequenced was peripheral blood, taken 60 days after TCRalphabeta/CD19-depleted stem cell transplant. Source of these receptors: a child less than two years old who had a stem cell transplant for acute myeloid leukemia, so the T cells may come from the graft donor.

This clonotype occurred many times. V gene TRBV4-2 combines with J gene TRBJ2-7, with 9 nucleotides matching TRBD1. The V gene's germline CDR1 is LGHNA and CDR2 YNFKEQ. V was pared by 1 base and J by 2 bases, with 3 bases of the junction left unmatched. The CDR3 contains 15 residues. For the CDR3, the DNA is TGTGCCAGCAGCCAAGGGGGACAGGGTCCCTACGAGCAGTACTTC. Its protein is CASSQGGQGPYEQYF.

This clonotype has more than one count but fewer than ten. V is TRBV5-1 and J is TRBJ1-4; D is uncertain. Per the germline V gene, CDR1 is SGHRS and CDR2 is YFSETQ. V was shortened by 5 bases and J by 4 bases, with 6 bases between the two germline ends. The CDR3 covers 12 residues. Here the CDR3 reads CASRRGNEKLFF. The CDR3 DNA sequence: TGCGCCAGCAGGCGGGGTAATGAAAAACTGTTTTTT.

This clonotype was seen repeatedly, ten times or more. In DNA, the CDR3 is TGTGCCAGCAGCACAGGGACAGTCTCCTACAATGAGCAGTTCTTC. Its translation is CASSTGTVSYNEQFF. This chain links TRBV27 with TRBJ2-1; TRBD1 agrees at 7 bases. Trimming cost V 6 bases and J 0 bases; bases outside gene matches: 5. The length of the CDR3 is 15 residues. CDR1 and CDR2 (germline): MNHEY, SMNVEV (reference sequence).

V gene TRBV20-1 combines with J gene TRBJ2-3, with D perhaps given as TRBD1 or TRBD2 (6 bases each). The germline V gene has CDR1 DFQATT and CDR2 SNEGSKA (reference sequence). The CDR3 totals 15 residues. The V end lost 3 bases, the J end lost 1 base, and 14 bases lay between the germline ends. The CDR3 DNA reads as TGCAGTGCTAGTTTGGAGGGGGTGGGCACAGATACGCAGTATTTT. The encoded protein is CSASLEGVGTDTQYF.

This clonotype has a count of ten or more. The CDR3 sequence: CASSLQSGGEAFF. In DNA, the CDR3 is TGTGCCAGCAGCTTGCAATCGGGCGGTGAAGCTTTCTTT. The chain links TRBV7-9 to TRBJ1-1, with D uncertain. The CDR3 has 13 residues. Germline CDR1 SEHNR, CDR2 FQNEAQ (reference sequence). Deletions cut 3 bases from V and 7 bases from J, with 12 bases between.

This clonotype was seen repeatedly, ten times or more. An end of the junction does not agree with germline; a read error may underlie this. J is TRBJ2-2 and V is TRBV5-1; perhaps TRBD1 as D (5 bases). This CDR3 region has 15 residues. In germline, CDR1 is SGHRS, CDR2 YFSETQ. CDR3 residues: CASSFGSPGTGELFF. Here the CDR3 DNA reads TGCGCCAGTAGCTTCGGGTCTCCAGGGACCGGGGAGCTGTTTTTT.

This clonotype was found many times. V is TRBV28 and J is TRBJ2-5; D might be TRBD1 (6 bases). V was pared by 6 bases and J by 2 bases, with 13 bases between. Germline lookup yields CDR1 MDHEN and CDR2 SYDVKM. This CDR3 has 14 amino acids. CDR3 nucleotides: TGTGCCAGCAGACCCGGACAGCTTCAAGAGACCCAGTACTTC. Translated, it gives CASRPGQLQETQYF.

This clonotype occurred many times. The chain uses TRBV6-2 or TRBV6-3 and TRBJ2-1; unclear D gene. Germline V CDR1 and CDR2: MNHEY, SVGEGT. Trimming shortened V by 0 bases and J by 5 bases, and 14 bases separated the two germline ends. The CDR3 is 16 amino acids. The CDR3 is CASSYSNLVRDNEQFF. The CDR3 DNA is TGTGCCAGCAGTTACTCGAACCTAGTCCGGGACAATGAGCAGTTCTTC.

This clonotype was counted ten times or more. The V and J genes are TRBV7-9 and TRBJ1-4; 7 positions agree with TRBD1. The germline V gene has CDR1 SEHNR and CDR2 FQNEAQ (reference sequence). Germline trimming cut 5 bases from V and 5 bases from J; bases unmatched to any gene: 11. This CDR3 is 16 amino acids long. The CDR3, as DNA: TGTGCCAGCAGCATGCCATTGACAGGGTGGAATGAAAAACTGTTTTTT. Its protein product is CASSMPLTGWNEKLFF.

This clonotype was counted ten times or more. The chain carries TRBV12-3 or TRBV12-4 and TRBJ1-3; D is uncertain. V was shortened by 1 base and J by 0 bases, with 4 bases between the two germline ends. The CDR3 runs to 14 residues. The CDR3 bases are TGTGCCAGCAGTTTAGGAAGCTCTGGAAACACCATATATTTT. Its translation: CASSLGSSGNTIYF.

The table lists this clonotype with many counts. The chain carries TRBV4-3 and TRBJ2-7; D possibly corresponds to TRBD1 (6 bases). CDR1 and CDR2 from the germline V gene are LGHNA and YSLEER. Trimming took 0 bases from V and 4 from J, leaving 16 bases between them. This CDR3 has 16 amino acids. CDR3 nucleotide sequence: TGCGCCAGCAGCCAAGACCCCACAGGGTGGGTGTACGAGCAGTACTTC. Translated, it gives CASSQDPTGWVYEQYF.

This clonotype was observed many times. The V gene is TRBV5-5, the J gene TRBJ1-6; D is uncertain. Germline V gives CDR1 SGHKS, CDR2 YYEKEE (reference sequence). The CDR3 consists of 17 residues. Trimming took off 5 bases at V and 0 bases at J, with 15 bases between the two ends. CDR3 DNA sequence: TGTGCCAGCAGTTTGAGGCCGTACAGCTCCTATAATTCACCCCTCCACTTT. Translating gives CASSLRPYSSYNSPLHF.

This clonotype was recorded many times. This chain uses TRBV4-3 with TRBJ2-7, with a possible D match to TRBD2 (5 bases). The CDR3 has 17 residues. Between the trimmed V and J ends, which lost 1 base and 2 bases, there was a span of 18 bases. The germline gives CDR1 LGHNA, CDR2 YSLEER. CDR3 coding DNA: TGCGCCAGCAGCCAAGTTAGAAGGGAGACTCCCCCCTACGAGCAGTACTTC. The encoded protein is CASSQVRRETPPYEQYF.

This clonotype was picked up many times. The final CDR3 position lacks the conserved phenylalanine or tryptophan, pointing to a likely read error. The chain links TRBV29-1 to TRBJ2-7; D perhaps matches TRBD1 (6 bases). The germline gives CDR1 SQVTM, CDR2 ANQGSEA. CDR3 size: 11 residues. V lost 7 bases and J 6 bases, leaving 13 bases between the germline ends. This chain's CDR3 is CSGIGTPEQYL. As DNA, the CDR3 is TGCAGCGGCATCGGGACACCCGAGCAGTACTTA.

The table lists this clonotype with many counts. V is TRBV6-5 and J is TRBJ2-3; D is undetermined. This CDR3 contains 14 residues. CDR1 and CDR2 (germline): MNHEY, SVGAGI. The V gene lost 2 bases and the J gene lost 2 bases, with 8 bases spanning the gap. The CDR3 here is CASSYEPYTDTQYF. The CDR3, as DNA: TGTGCCAGCAGTTACGAACCTTACACAGATACGCAGTATTTT.

This chain uses TRBV6-5 with TRBJ2-7, with 7 bases lining up with TRBD1. V lost 2 bases, J lost 4 bases, and 5 bases stayed unmatched. The V gene's germline CDR1 is MNHEY and CDR2 SVGAGI. The CDR3 loop spans 14 amino acids. Written as DNA, the CDR3 is TGTGCCAGCAGTTACGGGACAGAACGGTACGAGCAGTACTTC. It specifies CASSYGTERYEQYF.

The V call is TRBV19, the J call TRBJ2-7, with 13 positions matching TRBD2. The junction had 9 bases not matched to a gene; V was cut back by 6 bases and J by 7 bases. Germline lookup yields CDR1 LNHDA and CDR2 SQIVND (reference sequence). This CDR3 is 15 amino acids long. The CDR3 coding sequence is TGTGCCAGTAGCACACTAGCGGGGGGGCCTCGTGAGCAGTACTTC. It specifies CASSTLAGGPREQYF.

Ten or more counts support this clonotype. This sequence joins TRBV20-1 and TRBJ1-6; D uncertain. Germline V gene lookup returns CDR1 DFQATT and CDR2 SNEGSKA (reference sequence). The CDR3 loop spans 14 amino acids. The V end was cut by 3 bases, the J end by 0 bases, with 6 bases between. The CDR3 spells CSARGSSYNSPLHF. The CDR3 coding sequence is TGCAGTGCTAGGGGAAGCTCCTATAATTCACCCCTCCACTTT.

The sample holds many counts of this clonotype. The chain is built from TRBV4-3 and TRBJ2-7, with TRBD2 identical over 10 bases. The V and J ends lost 0 bases and 5 bases, in that order; junction bases with no gene match: 7. Germline-derived CDR1 and CDR2 are LGHNA and YSLEER. The CDR3 spans 16 residues. CDR3 bases: TGCGCCAGCAGCCAAGACGCCCTAGCGGGAGTCCACGAGCAGTACTTC. Translating gives CASSQDALAGVHEQYF.

Many counts were recorded for this clonotype. The rearrangement uses TRBV12-3 or TRBV12-4 and TRBJ2-1; TRBD1 is a possible D gene (5 bases). CDR3 length: 17 residues. Trimming removed 6 bases from V and 0 bases from J, with 18 bases in between. The CDR3 DNA reads TGTGCCAGCAGAGGTGGACACCCCGTTAGCTCCTACAATGAGCAGTTCTTC. Protein product: CASRGGHPVSSYNEQFF.

This clonotype showed up many times. The J gene is TRBJ2-1, the V gene TRBV20-1; TRBD1 agrees at 10 bases. The ends lost 5 bases at V and 4 bases at J; junction bases unmatched: 8. The germline CDR1 and CDR2 sequences are DFQATT and SNEGSKA (reference sequence). This CDR3 comprises 15 residues. The DNA of the CDR3 is TGCAGTGCTTTTACCGGGACAGGGGCTTACAATGAGCAGTTCTTC. It yields the protein CSAFTGTGAYNEQFF.

This clonotype was detected ten times or more. This rearrangement joins TRBV4-3 to TRBJ1-1; 8 positions match TRBD1. Trimming removed 0 bases from V and 4 bases from J; junction bases left unmatched: 7. The CDR3 loop spans 16 amino acids. Germline CDR1 and CDR2: LGHNA and YSLEER. CDR3 sequence reads: CASSQDSQGAGTEAFF. The CDR3 DNA is TGCGCCAGCAGCCAAGATAGTCAGGGGGCGGGCACTGAAGCTTTCTTT.

This clonotype came up many times. The chain carries TRBV10-3 and TRBJ2-1, with TRBD2 matching 7 bases. The CDR3 has 19 residues. V lost 2 bases and J lost 2; bases outside the gene matches: 15. Germline V gene data show CDR1 as ENHRY and CDR2 as SYGVKD. The CDR3: CAISEESSGALSAYNEQFF. The DNA of the CDR3 is TGTGCCATCAGTGAGGAGTCTAGCGGAGCCCTCAGCGCCTACAATGAGCAGTTCTTC.

This clonotype was recorded many times. The genes are TRBV7-9 and TRBJ2-3; tentatively, D is TRBD1 or TRBD2 (5 bases each). V gave up 3 bases and J gave up 0 bases, with 10 bases separating them. The CDR3 covers 15 residues. CDR1 and CDR2 from the germline V gene are SEHNR and FQNEAQ (reference sequence). The CDR3 protein is CASSLGVYSTDTQYF. In DNA, the CDR3 is TGTGCCAGCAGCTTGGGGGTTTACAGCACAGATACGCAGTATTTT.

At least ten counts were recorded for this clonotype. The chain combines TRBV7-2 with TRBJ2-5; no definite D call. The CDR3 sequence is 14 residues long. Germline lookup yields CDR1 SGHTA and CDR2 FQGNSA. V dropped 2 bases and J dropped 2 bases, with 9 bases sitting between them. CDR3 DNA: TGTGCCAGCAGCTTACAAGGGAAGCAAGAGACCCAGTACTTC. It codes for CASSLQGKQETQYF. Full variable domain (missing parts from reference TRBV7-2 and TRBJ2-5): GAGVSQSPSNKVTEKGKDVELRCDPISGHTALYWYRQSLGQGLEFLIYFQGNSAPDKSGLPSDRFSAERTGGSVSTLTIQRTQQEDSAVYLCASSLQGKQETQYFGPGTRLLVL.

This clonotype was recorded many times. The J gene is TRBJ2-2, the V gene TRBV29-1; D unresolved. Trimming cost V 3 bases and J 5 bases, with 1 base left between them. The V gene's germline CDR1 is SQVTM and CDR2 ANQGSEA. The CDR3 spans 10 residues. In nucleotides, the CDR3 is TGCAGCGTTGATACCGGGGAGCTGTTTTTT. It codes for CSVDTGELFF.

This clonotype was seen at least ten times. The V call is TRBV12-3 or TRBV12-4, the J call TRBJ1-1; D is uncertain. Trimming stripped 2 bases from V and 3 bases from J, with 7 bases between. The CDR3 spans 13 residues. CDR3 in amino acids: CASSLIGHTEAFF. CDR3 coding DNA: TGTGCCAGCAGTTTAATCGGACACACTGAAGCTTTCTTT.

This clonotype was counted many times. The V and J genes are TRBV9 and TRBJ1-2; TRBD1 might be the D (6 bases). Trimming shortened V by 2 bases and J by 5 bases, and 19 bases separated the two germline ends. The CDR3 covers 16 residues. CDR1 and CDR2 (germline): SGDLS, YYNGEE. The CDR3 region is CASSVARGPGEYGYTF. The CDR3 coding sequence is TGTGCCAGCAGCGTCGCCAGGGGCCCGGGTGAATATGGCTACACCTTC. The full variable domain, in which reference TRBV9 and TRBJ1-2 provide the parts outside the CDR3, is DSGVTQTPKHLITATGQRVTLRCSPRSGDLSVYWYQQSLDQGLQFLIQYYNGEERAKGNILERFSAQQFPDLHSELNLSSLELGDSALYFCASSVARGPGEYGYTFGSGTRLTVV.

This clonotype was seen many times. The chain combines TRBV4-3 with TRBJ1-3; the D is unclear. CDR1 and CDR2 from the germline V gene are LGHNA and YSLEER. V lost 3 bases, J lost 0 bases, and 9 bases lay in between. This CDR3 region has 15 residues. CDR3 region: CASSHDPLSGNTIYF. The CDR3 DNA reads TGCGCCAGCAGCCACGACCCCCTCTCTGGAAACACCATATATTTT.